This T cell receptor beta chain was observed in a study of T cell responses to AZD1222 COVID-19 vaccine. Profiled with immunoSEQ multiplex PCR; TCRdb holds only in-frame clones, not every one. The sample records roughly 200,000 clones, 85% to 95% being singletons. Per the germline V gene, CDR1 is SGHRS and CDR2 is YFSETQ. CDR3 length: 14 residues. V lost 0 bases and J lost 1, with 7 bases in between. This sequence was found in an adult in good health. The sequences come from peripheral blood, collected on day 0 of AZD1222 vaccination. This chain links TRBV5-1 with TRBJ2-5, with unresolved D. DNA of the CDR3: TGCGCCAGCAGCTTGGCGGGTTTCCAAGAGACCCAGTACTTC. Its protein is CASSLAGFQETQYF.